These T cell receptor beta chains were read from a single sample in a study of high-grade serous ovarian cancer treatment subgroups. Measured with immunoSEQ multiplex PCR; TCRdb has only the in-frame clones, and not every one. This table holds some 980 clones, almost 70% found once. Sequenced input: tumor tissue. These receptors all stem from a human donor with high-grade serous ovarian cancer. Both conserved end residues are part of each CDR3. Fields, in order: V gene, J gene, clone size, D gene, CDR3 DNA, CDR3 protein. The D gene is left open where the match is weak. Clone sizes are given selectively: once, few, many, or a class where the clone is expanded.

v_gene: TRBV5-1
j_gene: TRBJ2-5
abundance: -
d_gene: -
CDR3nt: TGCGCCAGCAGCTTGGGAGACCAAGAGACCCAGTACTTC
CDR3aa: CASSLGDQETQYF

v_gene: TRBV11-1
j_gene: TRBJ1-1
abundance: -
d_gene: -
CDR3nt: TGTGCCAGCAGCCCAAGGACAGCTGAAGCTTTCTTT
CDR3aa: CASSPRTAEAFF

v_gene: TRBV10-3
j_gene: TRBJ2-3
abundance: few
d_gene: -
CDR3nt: TGTGCCATCAGTCTCTTTGAGGCGGGACCAAGGGGAGATACGCAGTATTTT
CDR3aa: CAISLFEAGPRGDTQYF

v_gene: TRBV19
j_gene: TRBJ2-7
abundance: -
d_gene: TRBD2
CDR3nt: TGTGCCAGTAGTCTTCGCCGACTAGCGGGGCTTACCTACGAGCAGTACTTC
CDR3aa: CASSLRRLAGLTYEQYF

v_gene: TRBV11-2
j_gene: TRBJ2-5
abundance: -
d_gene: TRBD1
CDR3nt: TGTGCCAGCAGCTCAGTAGGACAGGGAGAGACCCAGTACTTC
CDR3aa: CASSSVGQGETQYF

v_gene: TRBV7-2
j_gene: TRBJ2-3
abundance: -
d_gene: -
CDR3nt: TGTGCCAGCAGCCGAGTCTCCCTCACAGATACGCAGTATTTT
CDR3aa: CASSRVSLTDTQYF

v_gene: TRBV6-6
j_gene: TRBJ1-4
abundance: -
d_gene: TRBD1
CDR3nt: TGTGCCAGCAGTCGACAGGGGGCTGCAACTAATGAAAAACTGTTTTTT
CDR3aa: CASSRQGAATNEKLFF

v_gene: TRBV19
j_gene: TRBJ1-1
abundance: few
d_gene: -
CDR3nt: TGTGCCAGTAGTATGGACCTCGGGAACACTGAAGCTTTCTTT
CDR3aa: CASSMDLGNTEAFF

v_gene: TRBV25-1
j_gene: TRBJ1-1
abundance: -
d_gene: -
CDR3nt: TGTGCCAGTAATGGCGGAGGCGCCCGGGGGACTGAAGCTTTCTTT
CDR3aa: CASNGGGARGTEAFF

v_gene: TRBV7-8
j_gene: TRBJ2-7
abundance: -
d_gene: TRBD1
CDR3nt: TGTGCCAGCAGCCCAAACAGGGGGCCGGGGGAGCAGTACTTC
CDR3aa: CASSPNRGPGEQYF

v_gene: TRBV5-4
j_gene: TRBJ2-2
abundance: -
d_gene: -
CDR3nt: TGTGCCAGCAGCGGGTCCGAGGCGGGGTTGGCCGGGGAGCTGTTTTTT
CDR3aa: CASSGSEAGLAGELFF

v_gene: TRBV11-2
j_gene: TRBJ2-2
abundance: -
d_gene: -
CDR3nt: TGTGCCAGCAGCGAAGATAGCAACACCGGGGAGCTGTTTTTT
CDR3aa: CASSEDSNTGELFF

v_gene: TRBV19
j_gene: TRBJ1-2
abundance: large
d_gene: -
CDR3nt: TGTGCCACCGCCAGCTGGGGTCTGGATTATGGCTACACCTTC
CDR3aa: CATASWGLDYGYTF

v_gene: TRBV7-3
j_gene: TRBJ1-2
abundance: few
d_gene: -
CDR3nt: TGTGCCAGCAGCCCGGACGGGAGCTATGGCTACACCTTC
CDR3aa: CASSPDGSYGYTF

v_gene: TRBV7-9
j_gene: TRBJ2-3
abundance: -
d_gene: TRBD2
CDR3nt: TGTGCCAGCAGCTTAGCGCAAGGGACTAGGGGCACAGATACGCAGTATTTT
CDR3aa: CASSLAQGTRGTDTQYF

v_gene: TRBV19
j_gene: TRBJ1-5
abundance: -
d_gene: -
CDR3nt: TGTGCCAGTAGTATTTACCGGCGAGTAAAGATCGGGCAGCCCCAGCATTTT
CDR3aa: CASSIYRRVKIGQPQHF

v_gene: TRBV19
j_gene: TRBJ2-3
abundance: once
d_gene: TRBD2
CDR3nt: TGTGCCAGTAGTACCCTAGCGGGATTAGATACGCAGTATTTT
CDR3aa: CASSTLAGLDTQYF

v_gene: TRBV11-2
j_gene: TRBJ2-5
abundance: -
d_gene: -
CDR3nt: TGTGCCAGCAGCCCCGCTGGCGGGATTCAAGAGACCCAGTACTTC
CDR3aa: CASSPAGGIQETQYF

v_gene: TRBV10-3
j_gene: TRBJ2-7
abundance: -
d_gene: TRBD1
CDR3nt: TGTGCCATCAGTGAGGACAGGGGTGCCTACGAGCAGTACTTC
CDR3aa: CAISEDRGAYEQYF

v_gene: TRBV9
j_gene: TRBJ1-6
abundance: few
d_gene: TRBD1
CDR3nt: TGTGCCAGCAGCGTAGGGGACAGTGGAGCTTCACCCCTCCACTTT
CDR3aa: CASSVGDSGASPLHF

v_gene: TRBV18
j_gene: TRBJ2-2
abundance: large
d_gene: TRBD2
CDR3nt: TGTGCCAGCTCACCCGGGACTAGTGGCGGGGAGCTGTTTTTT
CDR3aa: CASSPGTSGGELFF

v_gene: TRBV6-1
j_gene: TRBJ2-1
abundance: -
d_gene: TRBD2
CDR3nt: TGTGCCAGCAGTGGGGGACTAGCGGCGTACAATGAGCAGTTCTTC
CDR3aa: CASSGGLAAYNEQFF

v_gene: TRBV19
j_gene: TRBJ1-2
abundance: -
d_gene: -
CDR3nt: TGTGCCAGTAGTCTTAGGGGGATTGGAGGCTACACCTTC
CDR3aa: CASSLRGIGGYTF

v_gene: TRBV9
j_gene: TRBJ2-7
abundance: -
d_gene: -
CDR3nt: TGTGCCAGCAGCGTGAGTTCCGGGTCCTACGAGCAGTACTTC
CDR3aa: CASSVSSGSYEQYF

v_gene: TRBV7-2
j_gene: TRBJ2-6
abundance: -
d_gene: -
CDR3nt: TGTGCCAGCAGCCCCAGGGGGGTCTCTGGGGCCAACGTCCTGACTTTC
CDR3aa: CASSPRGVSGANVLTF

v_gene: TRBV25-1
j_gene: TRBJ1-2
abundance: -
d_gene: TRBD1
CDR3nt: TGTGCCAGCAGCTCGGGACAGATCTATGGCTACACCTTC
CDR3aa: CASSSGQIYGYTF

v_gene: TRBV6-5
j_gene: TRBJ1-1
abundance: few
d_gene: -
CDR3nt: TGTGCCAGCAGTTTTCCAGGGGCCATGAACACTGAAGCTTTCTTT
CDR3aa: CASSFPGAMNTEAFF

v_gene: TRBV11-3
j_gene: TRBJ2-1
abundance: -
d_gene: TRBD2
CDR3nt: TGTGCCAGCAGCTCTTCGGGACTAGCGGGAGACAACCCCTACAATGAGCAGTTCTTC
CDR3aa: CASSSSGLAGDNPYNEQFF

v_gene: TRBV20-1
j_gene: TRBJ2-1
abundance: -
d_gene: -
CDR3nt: TGCAGCGCCGGGAGCAATGAGCAGTTCTTC
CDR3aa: CSAGSNEQFF

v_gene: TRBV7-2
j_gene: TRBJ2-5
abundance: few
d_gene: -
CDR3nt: TGTGCCAGCAGCGGGCGCGGGGAGACCCAGTACTTC
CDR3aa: CASSGRGETQYF

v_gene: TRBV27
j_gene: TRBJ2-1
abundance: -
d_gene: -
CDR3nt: TGTGCCAGCATCAGGGGGGATGAGCAGTTCTTC
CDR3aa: CASIRGDEQFF

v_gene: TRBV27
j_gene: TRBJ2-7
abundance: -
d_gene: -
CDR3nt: TGTGCCAGCAGTTCAGGGCCAGCTTTGGAGCAGTACTTC
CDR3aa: CASSSGPALEQYF

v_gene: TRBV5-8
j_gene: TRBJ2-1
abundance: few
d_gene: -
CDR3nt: TGTGCCAGCAGTTACTCCAATCCGGGCAATGAGCAGTTCTTC
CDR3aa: CASSYSNPGNEQFF

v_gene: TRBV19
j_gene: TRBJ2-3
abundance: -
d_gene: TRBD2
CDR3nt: TGTGCCAGTAGTATCCGGACTAGCGGGGGGCTCGAAAGTTTGACAGATACGCAGTATTTT
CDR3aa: CASSIRTSGGLESLTDTQYF

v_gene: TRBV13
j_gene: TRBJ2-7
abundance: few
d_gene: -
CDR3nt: TGTGCCAGCAGCGACGGGTTACAGGGATACGAGCAGTACTTC
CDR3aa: CASSDGLQGYEQYF

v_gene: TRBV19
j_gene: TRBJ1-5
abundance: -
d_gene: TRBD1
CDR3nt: TGTGCCAGTAGTGACAGGGGCAATCAGCCCCAGCATTTT
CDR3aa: CASSDRGNQPQHF

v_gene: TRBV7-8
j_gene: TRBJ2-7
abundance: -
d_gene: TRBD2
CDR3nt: TGTGCCAGCAGCTTAGTTGCAGCGGGGCCGAAGAGGGAGCAGTACTTC
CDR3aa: CASSLVAAGPKREQYF

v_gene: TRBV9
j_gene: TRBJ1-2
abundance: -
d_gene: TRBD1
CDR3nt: TGTGCCAGCAGTCCCGGGGTGGACAGGTGGCACTATGGCTACACCTTC
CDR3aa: CASSPGVDRWHYGYTF

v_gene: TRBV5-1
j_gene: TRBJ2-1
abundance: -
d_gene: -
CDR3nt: TGCGCCAGCACTAGGGAAGTAGGGGATGAGCAGTTCTTC
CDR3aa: CASTREVGDEQFF

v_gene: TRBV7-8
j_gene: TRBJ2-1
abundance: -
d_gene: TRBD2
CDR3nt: TGTGCCAGCAGCTTAGTCGAATTGCCAGCGGGAGGGCCGAATGCTGAGCAGTTCTTC
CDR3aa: CASSLVELPAGGPNAEQFF

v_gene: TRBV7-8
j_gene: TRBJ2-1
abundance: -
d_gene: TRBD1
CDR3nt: TGTGCCAGCAGCGTCGGGACAGGGCAATACAATGAGCAGTTCTTC
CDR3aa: CASSVGTGQYNEQFF

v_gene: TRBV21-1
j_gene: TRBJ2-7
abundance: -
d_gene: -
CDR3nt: TGTGCCAGCAGCAAAGCGGGTGGGACGTTGGTCCCCTACGAGCAGTACTTC
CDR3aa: CASSKAGGTLVPYEQYF

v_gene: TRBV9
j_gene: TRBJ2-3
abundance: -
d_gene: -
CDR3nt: TGTGCCAGCAGCGCTGGGGGGGGCCCCCCAGATACGCAGTATTTT
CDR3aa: CASSAGGGPPDTQYF

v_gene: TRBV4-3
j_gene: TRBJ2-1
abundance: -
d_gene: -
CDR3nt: TGCGCCAGCAGCCAAGTCCGGGGATCTGAGCAGTTCTTC
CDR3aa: CASSQVRGSEQFF

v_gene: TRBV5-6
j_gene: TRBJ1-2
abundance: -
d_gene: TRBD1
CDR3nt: TGTGCCAGCAGCCAAGGGGGCTGGGATGGCTACACCTTC
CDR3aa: CASSQGGWDGYTF

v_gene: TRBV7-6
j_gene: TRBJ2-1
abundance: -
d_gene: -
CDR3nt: TGTGCCAGCAGCTTAGTACTAGGCGGGTTTGAGGAGCAGTTCTTC
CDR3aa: CASSLVLGGFEEQFF

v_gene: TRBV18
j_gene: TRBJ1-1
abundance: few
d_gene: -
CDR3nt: TGTGCCAGCTCACCGGGAGGGATGGGCACTGAAGCTTTCTTT
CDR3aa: CASSPGGMGTEAFF

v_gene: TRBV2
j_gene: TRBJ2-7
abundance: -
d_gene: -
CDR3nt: TGTGCCAGCAGTGGTACCTCAGGCGAGCAGTACTTC
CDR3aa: CASSGTSGEQYF